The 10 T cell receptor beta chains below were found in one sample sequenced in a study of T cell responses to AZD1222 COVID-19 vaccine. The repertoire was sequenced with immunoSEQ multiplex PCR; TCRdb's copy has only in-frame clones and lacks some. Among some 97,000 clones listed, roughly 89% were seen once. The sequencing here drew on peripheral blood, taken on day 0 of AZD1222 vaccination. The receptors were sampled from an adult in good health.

The DNA of the CDR3 is TGCGCCAGCAGACCGGGACTAGCGGGAGTCAACTCCTACAATGAGCAGTTCTTC. This gives the protein CASRPGLAGVNSYNEQFF. The rearrangement joins TRBV4-1 to TRBJ2-1, with TRBD2 matching over 14 bases. V dropped 6 bases and J dropped 0; count of bases not matched to a gene: 7. The length of the CDR3 is 18 residues. Germline V gene lookup returns CDR1 MGHRA and CDR2 YSYEKL.

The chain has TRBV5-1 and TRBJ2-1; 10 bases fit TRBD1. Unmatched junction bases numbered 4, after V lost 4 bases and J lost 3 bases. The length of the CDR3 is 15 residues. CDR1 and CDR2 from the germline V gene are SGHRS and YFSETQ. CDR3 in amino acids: CASSLGTGDYNEQFF. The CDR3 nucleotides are TGCGCCAGCAGCCTAGGGACAGGGGACTACAATGAGCAGTTCTTC.

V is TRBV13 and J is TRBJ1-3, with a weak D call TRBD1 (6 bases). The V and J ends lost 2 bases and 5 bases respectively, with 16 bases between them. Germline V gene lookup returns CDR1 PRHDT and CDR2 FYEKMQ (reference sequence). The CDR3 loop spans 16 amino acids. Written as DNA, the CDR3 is TGTGCCAGCAGCTTAAACTCCGGGGACACGCGAAACACCATATATTTT. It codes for CASSLNSGDTRNTIYF.

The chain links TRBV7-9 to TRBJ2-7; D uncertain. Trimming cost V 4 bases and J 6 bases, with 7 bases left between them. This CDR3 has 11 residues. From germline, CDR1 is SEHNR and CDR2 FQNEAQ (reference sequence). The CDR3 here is CASSSYSEQYF. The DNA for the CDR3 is TGTGCCAGCAGCTCTTATTCCGAGCAGTACTTC.

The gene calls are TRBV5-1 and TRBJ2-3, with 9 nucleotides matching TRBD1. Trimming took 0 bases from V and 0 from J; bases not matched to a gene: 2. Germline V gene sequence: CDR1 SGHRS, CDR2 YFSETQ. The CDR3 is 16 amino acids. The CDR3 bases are TGCGCCAGCAGCTTGGCCGGGACAGGGAGCACAGATACGCAGTATTTT. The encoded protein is CASSLAGTGSTDTQYF.

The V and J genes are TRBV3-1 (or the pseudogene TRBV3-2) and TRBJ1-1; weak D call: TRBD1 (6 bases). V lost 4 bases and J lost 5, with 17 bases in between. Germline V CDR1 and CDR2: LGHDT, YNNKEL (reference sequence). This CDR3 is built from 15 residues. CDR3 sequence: CASSLRDTPITEAFF. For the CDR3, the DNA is TGTGCCAGCAGCCTTAGGGACACTCCCATTACTGAAGCTTTCTTT.

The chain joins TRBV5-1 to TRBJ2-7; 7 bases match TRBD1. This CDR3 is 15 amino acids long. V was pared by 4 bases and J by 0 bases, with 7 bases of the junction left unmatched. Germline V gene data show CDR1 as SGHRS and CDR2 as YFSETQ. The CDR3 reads CASSRDRAISYEQYF. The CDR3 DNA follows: TGCGCCAGCAGCCGCGACAGGGCGATCTCCTACGAGCAGTACTTC.

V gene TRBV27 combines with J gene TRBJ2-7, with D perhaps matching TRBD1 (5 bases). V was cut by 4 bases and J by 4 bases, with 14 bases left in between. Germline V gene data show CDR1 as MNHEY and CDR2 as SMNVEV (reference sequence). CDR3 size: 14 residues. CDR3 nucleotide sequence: TGTGCCAGCAGTTCAACCCAACAGGCTTACGAGCAGTACTTC. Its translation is CASSSTQQAYEQYF.

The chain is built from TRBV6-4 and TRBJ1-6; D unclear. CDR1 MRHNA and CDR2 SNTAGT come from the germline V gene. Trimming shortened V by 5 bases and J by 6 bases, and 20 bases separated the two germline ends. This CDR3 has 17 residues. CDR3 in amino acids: CASSLQKYTELNSPLHF. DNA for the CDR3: TGTGCCAGCAGTCTCCAAAAATACACGGAGCTTAATTCACCCCTCCACTTT.

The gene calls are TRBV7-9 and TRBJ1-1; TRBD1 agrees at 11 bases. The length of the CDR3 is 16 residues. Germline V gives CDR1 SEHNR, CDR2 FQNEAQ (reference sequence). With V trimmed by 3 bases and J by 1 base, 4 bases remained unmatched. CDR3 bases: TGTGCCAGCAGCTTGGGACAGGGGGACTCGAACACTGAAGCTTTCTTT. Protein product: CASSLGQGDSNTEAFF.